These 5 T cell receptor beta chains came from one sample sequenced in a study of metastatic and nonmetastatic thyroid tumors. Nobody among the patients had been given any treatment before thyroid surgery. TCRdb reanalyzed the PCR reads via MiXCR. Among 9,500 to 15,000 clones, roughly 33% were seen once, and the ten largest hold approximately 12%. Sequences were obtained from tumor tissue. These TCRs come from a female donor with papillary thyroid cancer or a benign thyroid nodule (not recorded which). Some clones in this sample may be carry-over from other donors' samples.

This chain joins TRBV7-2 and TRBJ2-7, with D tentatively TRBD1 (6 bases). In germline, CDR1 is SGHTA, CDR2 FQGNSA. The V end lost 5 bases, the J end lost 0 bases, and 11 bases lay between the germline ends. The CDR3 totals 14 residues. CDR3 in DNA: TGTGCCAGCAGCCCCACGACAGGCTCCTACGAGCAGTACTTC. Translated, it gives CASSPTTGSYEQYF.

This clone came up many times. The same CDR3 arises from other DNA sequences in this sample as well. The chain links TRBV5-5 to TRBJ1-5; D unresolved. Trimming took 0 bases from V and 0 from J, leaving 10 bases between them. CDR3 size: 16 residues. Per the germline V gene, CDR1 is SGHKS and CDR2 is YYEKEE (reference sequence). The CDR3 nucleotides are TGTGCCAGCAGCTTGGTAGGCGGAGATAGCAATCAGCCCCAGCATTTT. It yields the protein CASSLVGGDSNQPQHF.

By share, this clone counts as medium-sized. The rearrangement uses TRBV9 and TRBJ2-3; perhaps TRBD1 as D (7 bases). The V and J ends lost 0 bases and 1 base respectively, with 15 bases between them. Germline V gene data show CDR1 as SGDLS and CDR2 as YYNGEE. This CDR3 contains 17 residues. The CDR3 is CASSVDYQGGGTDTQYF. DNA for the CDR3: TGTGCCAGCAGCGTAGACTACCAGGGGGGCGGCACAGATACGCAGTATTTT.

This clone is medium-sized by share. The gene calls are TRBV11-2 and TRBJ1-2; maybe TRBD1 (6 bases). CDR3 length: 15 residues. Between the trimmed V and J ends, which lost 7 bases and 8 bases, there was a span of 23 bases. Per germline, CDR1 SGHAT and CDR2 FQNNGV. CDR3 sequence reads: CASTLMNLGGGGYTF. The CDR3 DNA follows: TGTGCCAGCACCCTCATGAACCTCGGAGGGGGGGGCTACACCTTC. Full variable domain (rest looked up from reference TRBV11-2 and TRBJ1-2): EAGVAQSPRYKIIEKRQSVAFWCNPISGHATLYWYQQILGQGPKLLIQFQNNGVVDDSQLPKDRFSAERLKGVDSTLKIQPAKLEDSAVYLCASTLMNLGGGGYTFGSGTRLTVV.

This clone was counted at least ten times. This may come from a read error, since a much larger clone is one base off. The chain uses TRBV19 and TRBJ1-1, with unresolved D. This CDR3 is 13 amino acids long. Per the germline V gene, CDR1 is LNHDA and CDR2 is SQIVND (reference sequence). CDR3 in DNA: TGTGCCAGTAGTATCGAGGGAAACACTGAAGCTTCCTTT. Translated: CASSIEGNTEASF.